Sequencing of this T cell receptor (beta chain) was carried out in a study of cytomegalovirus exposure and HLA in healthy donors. General study findings and limits: Indistinguishable V segments, including TRBV6-2 and TRBV6-3, were excluded. A later examination showed that TCR association rates differed by HLA locus, with DRB1 most and HLA-C fewest.

A word on this clone: The antigen is not known.

V lost 0 bases to trimming and J lost 3 bases, with 15 bases between them. The germline CDR1 and CDR2 sequences are MGHRA and YSYEKL. The CDR3 runs to 16 residues. A multiplex PCR was run with 60 Vbeta primers and 13 Jbeta primers. Under the authors' procedure: About 83 million unique TCR beta chains, 9 million to 11 million shared, were counted in a later analysis. Libraries were prepared by immunoSEQ multiplex PCR; TCRdb keeps only in-frame clonotypes and omits some of them. The DNA was the basis for D and trimming; V, J and clone size are from that table. The sample consists of roughly 110,000 clones, approximately 84% of them appearing once.

V is TRBV4-1 and J is TRBJ2-7; D possibly corresponds to TRBD1 (6 bases). The receptor comes from a man aged 25 to 45 in good health and CMV-seronegative. The sample was PBMCs. This CDR3 reads CASSQDSQGRNYEQYF. The CDR3 DNA follows: TGCGCCAGCAGCCAAGATTCACAGGGAAGGAACTACGAGCAGTACTTC.